Presented here are 24 T cell receptor beta chains from one specimen sequenced in a study of regulatory T cells in long-lasting Graves disease. To make TCR beta libraries, researchers used iRepertoire HTBI primers and Arm-PCR of CDR3 regions. TCRdb redid the calling of the multiplex PCR reads with MiXCR, one entry per CDR3 protein. The data contain 360,000 or so distinct CDR3 sequences, roughly 24% of them seen just once; the ten biggest clones take up around 30%. Time point defined: persistent/refractory GD, antithyroid drugs over 5 years with positive TRAb. Generation of the TCR library employed RNA extracted from PBMCs. The specimen was peripheral blood mononuclear cells (PBMCs), collected when the disease was refractory, from a patient treated with antithyroid drugs. The receptors derive from a woman aged 40 to 49 with Graves disease.

At least ten counts were recorded for this clonotype. V gene TRBV28 combines with J gene TRBJ1-2; no firm D call. V lost 6 bases and J lost 2, with 4 bases in between. Germline V lookup: CDR1 MDHEN, CDR2 SYDVKM. The length of the CDR3 is 11 residues. CDR3: CASRGNYGYTF. The CDR3 coding sequence is TGTGCCAGCAGAGGCAACTATGGCTACACCTTC.

V and J are TRBV29-1 and TRBJ2-7, with 10 positions matching TRBD1. Germline assignment: CDR1 SQVTM and CDR2 ANQGSEA. The CDR3 runs to 15 residues. The junction had 7 bases not matched to a gene; V was cut back by 4 bases and J by 1 base. The CDR3 bases are TGCAGCGTTGGGGTTCAGGGACAGGGGTCCTACGAGCAGTACTTC. Translation gives CSVGVQGQGSYEQYF.

This clonotype appeared many times. This sequence joins TRBV2 and TRBJ2-5; 7 bases map to TRBD2. CDR3 size: 15 residues. Germline values: CDR1 SNHLY, CDR2 FYNNEI. Losses at the gene ends were 2 bases for V and 0 bases for J; bases not matched to a gene: 3. The CDR3 sequence: CASSEQGGNQETQYF. For the CDR3, the DNA is TGTGCCAGCAGTGAACAGGGAGGGAACCAAGAGACCCAGTACTTC.

This clonotype was detected many times. The V and J genes are TRBV19 and TRBJ2-5; D possibly corresponds to TRBD1 (5 bases). This CDR3 comprises 14 residues. With 5 bases removed from V and 4 bases from J, the gap between germline ends came to 14 bases. Germline-derived CDR1 and CDR2 are LNHDA and SQIVND (reference sequence). CDR3 bases: TGTGCCAGTAGTGAAGCAGGGAAAAGAGAGACCCAGTACTTC. Its protein product is CASSEAGKRETQYF.

This clonotype was observed many times. The chain combines TRBV24-1 with TRBJ2-5, with a weak D call TRBD2 (6 bases). Per germline, CDR1 KGHDR and CDR2 SFDVKD. The V end was cut by 1 base, the J end by 5 bases, with 10 bases between. This CDR3 contains 14 residues. In DNA, the CDR3 is TGTGCCACCAGTGATTTTACTAGCAAGGAGACCCAGTACTTC. It specifies CATSDFTSKETQYF.

This chain links TRBV20-1 with TRBJ2-1; TRBD1 aligns across 7 bases. The J call may be in error: the DNA end matches TRBJ2-5 better. The CDR3 length is 13 residues. Germline V gene sequence: CDR1 DFQATT, CDR2 SNEGSKA (reference sequence). The CDR3 region has the DNA TGCAGTGCTAGTATTTTACAGGGGGAGACCCAGTACTTC. It encodes CSASILQGETQYF.

Comments on this clonotype: Just one base apart from a much larger clone, this may be a read error. CDR3 bases: TGTGCCAGCGGTGAAGCCCGCGACAGGGCTTACGAGCAGTACTTC. Its protein product is CASGEARDRAYEQYF. This chain links TRBV6-1 with TRBJ2-7; 7 bases align to TRBD1. In germline, CDR1 is MNHNS, CDR2 SASEGT. The CDR3 is made up of 15 amino acids.

The chain combines TRBV20-1 with TRBJ2-3; 11 bases align to TRBD2. After removal of 3 bases from V and 3 bases from J, the junction contained 14 bases not matched to a gene. Per the germline V gene, CDR1 is DFQATT and CDR2 is SNEGSKA (reference sequence). The CDR3 is 18 residues long. The chain's CDR3 is CSARAPGLAALGTDTQYF. The CDR3 nucleotides read TGCAGTGCTAGGGCTCCGGGACTAGCGGCTTTGGGTACAGATACGCAGTATTTT.

Comments on this clonotype: Being one base from a much bigger clone, this may be a read error. The genes are TRBV20-1 and TRBJ2-7; no clear D gene. CDR1 DFQATT and CDR2 SNEGSKA come from the germline V gene (reference sequence). The CDR3 covers 15 residues. DNA for the CDR3: TGCAGTGCTAGAGTAAATGGTCCGGCGGCCTACGAGCGGTACTTC. Residues: CSARVNGPAAYERYF.

The chain combines TRBV19 with TRBJ1-5; D is undetermined. V was trimmed by 5 bases and J by 0 bases, leaving 11 bases between them. Per germline, CDR1 LNHDA and CDR2 SQIVND (reference sequence). This CDR3 has 15 residues. Here the CDR3 DNA reads TGTGCCAGTAGTCCGCGGACGGATAGCAATCAGCCCCAGCATTTT. It is translated as CASSPRTDSNQPQHF.

This clonotype was counted a few times. V usage is TRBV27 and J usage is TRBJ1-2, with unresolved D. Trimming took off 4 bases at V and 2 bases at J, with 8 bases between the two ends. The CDR3 has 13 amino acids. The germline CDR1 and CDR2 sequences are MNHEY and SMNVEV (reference sequence). The DNA of the CDR3 is TGTGCCAGCAGTTATTCGACAAACTATGGCTACACCTTC. Encoded protein: CASSYSTNYGYTF.

There are many counts of this clonotype. The chain couples TRBV10-3 to TRBJ2-5, with D uncertain. The germline gives CDR1 ENHRY, CDR2 SYGVKD. Between the trimmed V and J ends, which lost 3 bases and 2 bases, there was a span of 10 bases. The CDR3 runs 14 residues. As DNA, the CDR3 is TGTGCCATCAGTGAACCAGCGCGACAAGAGACCCAGTACTTC. Translating gives CAISEPARQETQYF.

This chain connects TRBV6-1 to TRBJ2-2, with 7 bases lining up with TRBD1. The CDR3 has 14 amino acids. Germline CDR1 is MNHNS and CDR2 is SASEGT. The V segment lost 6 bases and the J segment 5 bases; nucleotides outside the gene matches: 6. CDR3 in amino acids: CASRRQGRTGELFF. The CDR3 nucleotides read TGTGCCAGCAGAAGACAGGGAAGAACCGGGGAGCTGTTTTTT.

The sample holds many counts of this clonotype. The V call is TRBV28, the J call TRBJ2-2; 11 nucleotides agree with TRBD1. CDR3 length: 16 amino acids. The V gene end was trimmed by 5 bases and the J gene end by 7 bases; junction bases not matched to a gene: 9. The germline CDR1 and CDR2 sequences are MDHEN and SYDVKM. Here the CDR3 DNA reads TGTGCCAGCAGTCCACCGGACAGGGGGCATAACGGGGAGCTGTTTTTT. Residues: CASSPPDRGHNGELFF.

The chain uses TRBV28 and TRBJ2-1; 9 positions match TRBD2. V gave up 6 bases and J gave up 3 bases; unmatched junction bases: 9. The CDR3 totals 16 residues. Germline V gene data show CDR1 as MDHEN and CDR2 as SYDVKM. CDR3: CASRHELAGNYNEQFF. CDR3 in DNA: TGTGCCAGCAGGCACGAGCTAGCGGGAAACTACAATGAGCAGTTCTTC.

V and J are TRBV9 and TRBJ1-1; tentatively, D is TRBD1 (5 bases). The CDR3 sequence is 14 residues long. V was clipped by 4 bases and J by 1 base, with 11 bases between them. CDR1 and CDR2 from the germline V gene are SGDLS and YYNGEE. CDR3 in DNA: TGTGCCAGCAGCTTGGGACCCCAGAACACTGAAGCTTTCTTT. The encoded protein is CASSLGPQNTEAFF.

This chain links TRBV12-3 or TRBV12-4 with TRBJ2-2; D may match TRBD1 or TRBD2 (5 bases each). The CDR3 is 14 residues long. V lost 6 bases to trimming and J lost 7 bases, with 15 bases between them. CDR3 nucleotide sequence: TGTGCCAGCAGCATGGGGGTTGGTTACGGGGAGCTGTTTTTT. Protein: CASSMGVGYGELFF.

This clonotype appeared many times. The chain combines TRBV28 with TRBJ1-2; 7 nucleotides match TRBD1. The CDR3 runs to 16 residues. The germline V gene has CDR1 MDHEN and CDR2 SYDVKM. The J segment lost 5 bases and the V segment lost 5 bases, leaving 14 bases of the junction unmatched. The CDR3 spells CASSPSTGISLYGYTF. CDR3 DNA sequence: TGTGCCAGCAGTCCCTCGACAGGGATCAGTCTATATGGCTACACCTTC.

The sample holds a few counts of this clonotype. The chain recombines TRBV12-3 or TRBV12-4 with TRBJ2-1, with unresolved D. The CDR3 extends over 12 amino acids. The V end was cut by 3 bases, the J end by 9 bases, with 9 bases between. CDR3 amino acids: CASSFWGFEQFF. The CDR3 DNA sequence: TGTGCCAGCAGTTTTTGGGGATTTGAGCAGTTCTTC.

This clonotype has more than one count but fewer than ten. The chain uses TRBV20-1 and TRBJ2-2, with 8 bases fitting TRBD2. CDR1 DFQATT and CDR2 SNEGSKA come from the germline V gene (reference sequence). The CDR3 is 13 amino acids. V shed 0 bases and J 7 bases; nucleotides not matched to a gene: 1. CDR3 nucleotides: TGCAGTGCTAGAGATGGGACTAGCGGGGAGCTGTTTTTT. Translated: CSARDGTSGELFF.

This clonotype appeared many times. V is TRBV28 and J is TRBJ1-4; D is possibly TRBD1 (6 bases). This CDR3 region has 17 residues. Trimming cost V 7 bases and J 6 bases, with 24 bases left between them. Germline V gives CDR1 MDHEN, CDR2 SYDVKM. The CDR3 coding sequence is TGTGCCAGCAATTCACCCTCCCCGACAGGCCTTCATGAAAAACTGTTTTTT. It translates to CASNSPSPTGLHEKLFF.

This clonotype was found many times. This chain links TRBV12-3 or TRBV12-4 with TRBJ2-5; D perhaps matches TRBD2 (5 bases). The CDR3 is 14 residues long. Deletions cut 5 bases from V and 0 bases from J, with 10 bases between. CDR3 in DNA: TGTGCCAGCAGTACGGCGGGTTACCAAGAGACCCAGTACTTC. It encodes CASSTAGYQETQYF.

This clonotype showed up just once. The chain uses TRBV28 and TRBJ2-3; D remains unclear. Germline values: CDR1 MDHEN, CDR2 SYDVKM. Trimming removed 5 bases at V and 2 bases at J, with 11 bases between. This CDR3 has 14 amino acids. CDR3 loop: CASSPADSTDTQYF. The CDR3 coding sequence is TGTGCCAGCAGTCCCGCCGACTCCACAGATACGCAGTATTTT. Using reference TRBV28 and TRBJ2-3 for the parts outside the CDR3, the full variable domain is DVKVTQSSRYLVKRTGEKVFLECVQDMDHENMFWYRQDPGLGLRLIYFSYDVKMKEKGDIPEGYSVSREKKERFSLILESASTNQTSMYLCASSPADSTDTQYFGPGTRLTVL.

The chain has TRBV7-9 and TRBJ2-2, with TRBD2 matching 8 bases. Per germline, CDR1 SEHNR and CDR2 FQNEAQ (reference sequence). CDR3 size: 18 residues. V was clipped by 5 bases and J by 0 bases; unmatched bases: 11. DNA for the CDR3: TGTGCCAGCAGCCCCGGACTAGCTCGGGCTCCGAACACCGGGGAGCTGTTTTTT. Protein sequence: CASSPGLARAPNTGELFF. Drawing the rest from reference TRBV7-9 and TRBJ2-2, the complete variable domain is DTGVSQNPRHKITKRGQNVTFRCDPISEHNRLYWYRQTLGQGPEFLTYFQNEAQLEKSRLLSDRFSAERPKGSFSTLEIQRTEQGDSAMYLCASSPGLARAPNTGELFFGEGSRLTVL.